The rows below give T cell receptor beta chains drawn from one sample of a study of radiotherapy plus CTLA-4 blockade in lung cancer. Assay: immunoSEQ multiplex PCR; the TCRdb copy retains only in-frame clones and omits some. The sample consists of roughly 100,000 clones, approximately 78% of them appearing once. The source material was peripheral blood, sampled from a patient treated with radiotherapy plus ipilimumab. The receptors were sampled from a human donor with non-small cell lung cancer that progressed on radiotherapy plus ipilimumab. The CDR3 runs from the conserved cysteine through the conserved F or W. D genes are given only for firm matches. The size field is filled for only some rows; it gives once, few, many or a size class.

TGTGCCAGCAGGAAAACGGGACAGGGTTTCTATGAGCAGTTCTTC,CASRKTGQGFYEQFF,NA,TRBJ2-1,TRBD1,TRBV11-2
TGTGCCAGCAGACTAGCGGGACTGGACACAGATACGCAGTATTTT,CASRLAGLDTDTQYF,NA,TRBJ2-3,TRBD2,TRBV27
TGTGCCAGCAGTGAACTAAACCGGGACTCTGGAAAGCAGTTCTTC,CASSELNRDSGKQFF,NA,TRBJ2-1,NA,TRBV28
TGTGCCAGCAGTTTTAGCGGGAGGGCCAATGAGCAGTTCTTC,CASSFSGRANEQFF,once,TRBJ2-1,TRBD2,TRBV28
TGCGCCAGCAGCCCTATCGTTAACACTGAAGCTTTCTTT,CASSPIVNTEAFF,NA,TRBJ1-1,NA,TRBV5-1
TGTGCCAGCCAGGGGGCGAACTATGGCTACACCTTC,CASQGANYGYTF,NA,TRBJ1-2,TRBD1,TRBV28
TGTGCCAGCAGCTTAAATCGTGGGAACGGGGAGACCCAGTACTTC,CASSLNRGNGETQYF,NA,TRBJ2-5,NA,TRBV7-3
TGTGCCAGCAGCTTGGGGCAGGGGGCGCCCGGCGCAGAGACCCAGTACTTC,CASSLGQGAPGAETQYF,NA,TRBJ2-5,TRBD1,TRBV5-4
TGTGCCACCAGCAGTGTTGGGGACTATCGGGCCAAAAACATTCAGTACTTC,CATSSVGDYRAKNIQYF,once,TRBJ2-4,TRBD2,TRBV15
TGTGCCAGTAGTATACCGGCCAGGGTATCCAATGAGCAGTTCTTC,CASSIPARVSNEQFF,NA,TRBJ2-1,NA,TRBV19